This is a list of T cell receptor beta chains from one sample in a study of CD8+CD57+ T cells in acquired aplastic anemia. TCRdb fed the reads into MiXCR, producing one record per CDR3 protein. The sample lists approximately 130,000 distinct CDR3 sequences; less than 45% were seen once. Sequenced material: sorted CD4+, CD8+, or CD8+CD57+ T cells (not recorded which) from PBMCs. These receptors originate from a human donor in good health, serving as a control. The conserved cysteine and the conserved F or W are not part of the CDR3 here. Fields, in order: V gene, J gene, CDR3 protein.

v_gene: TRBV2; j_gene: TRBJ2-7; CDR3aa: ASSELGQAYEQY
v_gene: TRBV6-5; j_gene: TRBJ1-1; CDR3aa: ASSYGKITF
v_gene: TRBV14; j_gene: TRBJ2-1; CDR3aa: ASSQDLVASGNEQF
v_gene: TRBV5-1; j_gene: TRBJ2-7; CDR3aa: ASSLGGYEQY
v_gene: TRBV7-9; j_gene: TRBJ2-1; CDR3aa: ASSKAHYNEQF
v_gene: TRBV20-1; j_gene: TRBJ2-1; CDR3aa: SARGLAGGYEQF
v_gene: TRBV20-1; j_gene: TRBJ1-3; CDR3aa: SASYGVTSGNTIY
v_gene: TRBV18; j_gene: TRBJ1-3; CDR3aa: ASSPGGGSGNTIY
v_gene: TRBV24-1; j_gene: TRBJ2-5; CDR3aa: ASSPGGAQY
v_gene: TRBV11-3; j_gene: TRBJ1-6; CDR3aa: ASSPLGTNSPLH
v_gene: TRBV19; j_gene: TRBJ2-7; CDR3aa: ASSIRGPGGVQY
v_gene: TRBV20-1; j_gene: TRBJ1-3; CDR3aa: SANDRSSSGNTIY
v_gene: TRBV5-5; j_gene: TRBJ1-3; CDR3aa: ASSLADLTSGNTIY
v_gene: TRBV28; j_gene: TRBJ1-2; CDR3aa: ATRQSGGGYGYT
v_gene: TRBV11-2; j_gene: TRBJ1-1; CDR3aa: ASSLVDKGGIPSAF
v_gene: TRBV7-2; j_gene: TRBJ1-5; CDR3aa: ASSLSINQPQH
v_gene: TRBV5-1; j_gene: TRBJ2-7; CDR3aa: ASSLGPGAYEQY
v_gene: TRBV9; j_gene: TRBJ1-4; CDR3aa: ASSRQGTNEKLF
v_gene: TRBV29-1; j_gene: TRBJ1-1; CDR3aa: SVLATEAF
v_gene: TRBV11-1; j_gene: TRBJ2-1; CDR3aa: ASSRGGASYNEQF
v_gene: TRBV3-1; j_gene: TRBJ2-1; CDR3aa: ASSQVLGGAHNEQF
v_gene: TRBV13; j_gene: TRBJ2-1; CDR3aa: ASKEGAYNEQF
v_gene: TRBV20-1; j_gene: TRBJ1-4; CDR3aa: SARTKTNEKLF
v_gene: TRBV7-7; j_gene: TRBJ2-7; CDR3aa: ASSPLASGEQY
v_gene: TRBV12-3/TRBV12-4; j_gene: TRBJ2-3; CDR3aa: ASTLRTSGTTDTQY
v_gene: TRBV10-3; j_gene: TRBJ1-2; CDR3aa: AIRRGVNYGYT
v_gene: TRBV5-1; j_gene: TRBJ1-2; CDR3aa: ASSLGGHSYGYT
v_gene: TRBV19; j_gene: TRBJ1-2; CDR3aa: ASSIDTTGYGYT
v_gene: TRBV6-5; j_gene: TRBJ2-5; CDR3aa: ASSYAATGRGETQY
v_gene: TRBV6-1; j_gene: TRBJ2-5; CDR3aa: ATLDRTGGKETQY
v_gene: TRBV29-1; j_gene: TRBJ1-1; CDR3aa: SVENRAQMNTEAF
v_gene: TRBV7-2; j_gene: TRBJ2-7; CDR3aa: ASSQPGQGNHEQY
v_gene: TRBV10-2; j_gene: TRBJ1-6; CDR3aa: ASSEWGDRDNSPLH
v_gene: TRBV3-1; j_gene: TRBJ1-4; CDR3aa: ASSQGQGPVL
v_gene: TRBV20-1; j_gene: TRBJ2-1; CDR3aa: SAIPPRNNEQF
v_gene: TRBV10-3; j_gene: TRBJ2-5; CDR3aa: ASSSVQETQY
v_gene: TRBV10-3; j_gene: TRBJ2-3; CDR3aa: AISEKDRYTDTQY
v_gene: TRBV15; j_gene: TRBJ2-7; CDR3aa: ATSRGTGTEQY
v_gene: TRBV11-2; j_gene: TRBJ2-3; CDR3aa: ASSRLPQSTDTQY
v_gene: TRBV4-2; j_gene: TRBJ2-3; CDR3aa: ASSQGTGQSTDTQY
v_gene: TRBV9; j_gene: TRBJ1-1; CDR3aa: ASSPEGWLTEAF
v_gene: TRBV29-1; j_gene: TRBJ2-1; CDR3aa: SVALRLGSRF
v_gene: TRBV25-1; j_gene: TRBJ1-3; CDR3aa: ASSELYGGGATIY
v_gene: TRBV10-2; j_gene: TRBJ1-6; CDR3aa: ASHRGGNSPLH
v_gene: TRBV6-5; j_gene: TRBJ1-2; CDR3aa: ASSYNGRGYT
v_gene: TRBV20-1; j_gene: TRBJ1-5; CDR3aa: SARVGPVDQPQH
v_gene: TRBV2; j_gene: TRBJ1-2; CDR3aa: ASIAGEGYGYT
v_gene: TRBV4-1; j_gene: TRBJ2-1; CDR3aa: ASSQPSSGTYNEQF
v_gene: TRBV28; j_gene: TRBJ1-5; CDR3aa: ASSLSEKPQH
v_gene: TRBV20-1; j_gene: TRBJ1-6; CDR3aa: SASRQGSSYNSPLH
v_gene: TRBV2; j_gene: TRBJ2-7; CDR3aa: ASSEYASGTYEQY
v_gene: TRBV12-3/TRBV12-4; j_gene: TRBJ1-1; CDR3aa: ASSLAGTQDTEAF
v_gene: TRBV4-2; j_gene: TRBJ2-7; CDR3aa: ASSQEKSDLPYVQY
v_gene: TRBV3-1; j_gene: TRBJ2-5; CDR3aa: ASSQGASGGEETQY
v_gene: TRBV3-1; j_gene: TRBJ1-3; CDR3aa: ASSQGNTIY
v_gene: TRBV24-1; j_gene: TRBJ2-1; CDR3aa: ATSSGGGPYNEQF
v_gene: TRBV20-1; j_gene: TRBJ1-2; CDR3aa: SAAGTGANYGYT
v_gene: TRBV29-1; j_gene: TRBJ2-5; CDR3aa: SVGPSAETQY
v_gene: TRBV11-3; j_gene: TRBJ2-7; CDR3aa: ASSYPGQGEQY